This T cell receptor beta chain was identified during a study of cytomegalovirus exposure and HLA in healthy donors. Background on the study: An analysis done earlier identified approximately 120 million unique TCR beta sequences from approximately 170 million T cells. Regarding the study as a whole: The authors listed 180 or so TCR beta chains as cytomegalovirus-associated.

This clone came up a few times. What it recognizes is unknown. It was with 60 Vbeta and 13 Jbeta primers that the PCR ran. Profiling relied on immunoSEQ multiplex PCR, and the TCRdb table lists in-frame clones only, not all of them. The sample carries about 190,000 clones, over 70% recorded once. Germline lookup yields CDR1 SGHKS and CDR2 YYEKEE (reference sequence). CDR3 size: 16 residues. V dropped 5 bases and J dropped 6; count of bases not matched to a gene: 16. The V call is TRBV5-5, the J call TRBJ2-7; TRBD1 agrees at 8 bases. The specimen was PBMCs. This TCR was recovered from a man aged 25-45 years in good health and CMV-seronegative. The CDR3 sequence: CASSYNRDRRLGEQYF. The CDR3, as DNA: TGTGCCAGCAGTTATAACCGGGACAGGAGGCTTGGCGAGCAGTACTTC.